The 16 T cell receptor beta chains below were found in one sample sequenced in a study of cytomegalovirus exposure and HLA in healthy donors. Profiled with immunoSEQ multiplex PCR; TCRdb holds only in-frame clones, not every one. The sample holds some 260,000 clones; roughly 90% are singletons and the top ten take approximately 12%. Specimen: PBMCs. The receptors here all came from a man younger than 30 in good health and CMV-seropositive.

The J gene is TRBJ1-2, the V gene TRBV2; the match to TRBD1 covers 10 bases. The CDR3 is 16 amino acids. Per the germline V gene, CDR1 is SNHLY and CDR2 is FYNNEI. The junction had 15 bases not matched to a gene; V was cut back by 5 bases and J by 9 bases. The CDR3 spells CASSLISGTGAVSYTF. The DNA for the CDR3 is TGTGCCAGCAGTCTAATTTCCGGGACAGGGGCAGTTAGCTACACCTTC.

V is TRBV10-3 and J is TRBJ2-7; 7 nucleotides agree with TRBD1. Germline V gene data show CDR1 as ENHRY and CDR2 as SYGVKD. The CDR3 consists of 14 residues. V was pared by 6 bases and J by 0 bases, with 5 bases of the junction left unmatched. CDR3 coding DNA: TGTGCCATCAGGGGACAGTTAGCCTCCTACGAGCAGTACTTC. This gives the protein CAIRGQLASYEQYF.

The table lists this clone with a few counts. This sequence joins TRBV4-2 and TRBJ2-1; TRBD2 aligns across 13 bases. With 1 base clipped from V and 7 bases from J, the junction kept 7 bases outside the gene matches. Germline loops: CDR1 LGHNA, CDR2 YNFKEQ. This CDR3 comprises 17 residues. This chain's CDR3 is CASSQGTSGSFVNEQFF. The CDR3 bases are TGTGCCAGCAGCCAAGGGACTAGCGGGAGTTTTGTAAATGAGCAGTTCTTC.

The V gene is TRBV27, the J gene TRBJ1-1; TRBD1 might be the D (5 bases). V gave up 4 bases and J gave up 3 bases, with 18 bases separating them. The CDR3 runs to 16 residues. CDR1 is MNHEY, CDR2 SMNVEV, per germline (reference sequence). The CDR3 DNA reads TGTGCCAGCAGTTCGGGGGGGTTCTTCCGGGACACTGAAGCTTTCTTT. As protein: CASSSGGFFRDTEAFF.

On this clone itself: The same CDR3 also results from other DNA sequences found in this sample. V gene TRBV5-1 combines with J gene TRBJ1-2; no reliable D call. CDR1 and CDR2 (germline): SGHRS, YFSETQ. This CDR3 comprises 14 residues. The germline V and J ends were trimmed by 0 bases and 2 bases, with 8 bases remaining between them. In DNA, the CDR3 is TGCGCCAGCAGCTTGGGGACGGGAAACTATGGCTACACCTTC. This translates into CASSLGTGNYGYTF.

This chain links TRBV10-3 with TRBJ2-4, with D perhaps being TRBD1 or TRBD2 (5 bases each). The CDR3 covers 15 residues. The ends were cut back, 2 bases at V and 0 bases at J, with 8 bases in the middle. CDR1 and CDR2 from the germline V gene are ENHRY and SYGVKD. CDR3 nucleotides: TGTGCCATCAGTGAGGGGACGGCAGCCAAAAACATTCAGTACTTC. Translated, it gives CAISEGTAAKNIQYF.

V gene TRBV6-5 combines with J gene TRBJ1-1; a possible D gene is TRBD1 (6 bases). The CDR3 extends over 11 amino acids. Germline CDR1 is MNHEY and CDR2 is SVGAGI. Trimming stripped 10 bases from V and 4 bases from J, with 10 bases between. This CDR3 reads CAITGFTEAFF. CDR3 nucleotides: TGTGCCATCACAGGGTTCACTGAAGCTTTCTTT.

The chain recombines TRBV2 with TRBJ1-1; 7 nucleotides line up with TRBD1. The CDR3 extends over 15 amino acids. V was pared by 4 bases and J by 4 bases, with 9 bases of the junction left unmatched. CDR1 SNHLY and CDR2 FYNNEI come from the germline V gene. Here the CDR3 DNA reads TGTGCCAGCAGTGTATATGAGGGGGCAAGCACTGAAGCTTTCTTT. Translating gives CASSVYEGASTEAFF.

The J gene is TRBJ1-5, the V gene TRBV4-1; TRBD1 aligns across 12 bases. V shed 1 base, J shed 7 bases, and the junction held 11 bases outside the gene matches. Germline assignment: CDR1 MGHRA and CDR2 YSYEKL. The CDR3 loop spans 18 amino acids. CDR3 residues: CASSQGVGTGGLGQPQHF. The CDR3 coding sequence is TGCGCCAGCAGCCAAGGGGTCGGGACAGGGGGCCTTGGGCAGCCCCAGCATTTT.

J is TRBJ1-1 and V is TRBV30; D unclear. Germline-derived CDR1 and CDR2 are GTSNPN and SVGIG (reference sequence). This CDR3 region has 13 residues. V lost 5 bases, J lost 3 bases, and 13 bases lay in between. For the CDR3, the DNA is TGTGCCTGGGTTAAAATAGGGTACACTGAAGCTTTCTTT. This translates into CAWVKIGYTEAFF.

This clone occurred many times. J is TRBJ1-1 and V is TRBV7-6; no clear D. The CDR3 totals 13 residues. Germline loops: CDR1 SGHVS, CDR2 FNYEAQ. Trimming took off 5 bases at V and 1 base at J, with 8 bases between the two ends. Written as DNA, the CDR3 is TGTGCCAGCAGCAGAGGGTGGAACACTGAAGCTTTCTTT. It is translated as CASSRGWNTEAFF.

The chain combines TRBV2 with TRBJ1-1; D not resolved. The CDR3 consists of 11 residues. V shed 2 bases and J shed 11 bases, with 9 bases lying between them. Germline V gene sequence: CDR1 SNHLY, CDR2 FYNNEI. The CDR3 sequence: CASSERTVAFF. The CDR3 nucleotides read TGTGCCAGCAGTGAAAGGACTGTCGCTTTCTTT.

This clone was counted a few times. The rearrangement joins TRBV5-4 to TRBJ1-1; 10 bases fit TRBD1. The V and J ends lost 5 bases and 5 bases, in that order; junction bases with no gene match: 3. The germline V gene encodes CDR1 SGHNT and CDR2 YYREEE (reference sequence). The CDR3 totals 13 residues. The CDR3 spells CASRTGGRTEAFF. The CDR3 nucleotides are TGTGCCAGCAGGACAGGGGGCCGAACTGAAGCTTTCTTT.

The V and J genes are TRBV7-9 and TRBJ2-1; weak D call: TRBD2 (5 bases). This CDR3 region has 16 residues. The V end was cut by 5 bases, the J end by 1 base, with 15 bases between. Germline V gene data show CDR1 as SEHNR and CDR2 as FQNEAQ (reference sequence). The CDR3 coding sequence is TGTGCCAGCAGCGCCGAGCGGACCCGATCCTACAATGAGCAGTTCTTC. Translation gives CASSAERTRSYNEQFF.

The rearrangement joins TRBV10-3 to TRBJ2-6; D is undetermined. Between the trimmed V and J ends, which lost 10 bases and 3 bases, there was a span of 16 bases. CDR3 length: 15 residues. Per germline, CDR1 ENHRY and CDR2 SYGVKD. CDR3 bases: TGTGCCACCACCGATTTGGTTGGTGGGGCCAACGTCCTGACTTTC. Translated, it gives CATTDLVGGANVLTF.

This clone came up once. The rearrangement links TRBV9 to TRBJ2-2; D tentatively fits TRBD1 or TRBD2 (6 bases each). The CDR3 is 16 amino acids. The germline gives CDR1 SGDLS, CDR2 YYNGEE. The V end lost 4 bases, the J end lost 3 bases, and 16 bases lay between the germline ends. This chain's CDR3 is CASSTGAPTHTGELFF. CDR3 sequence (DNA): TGTGCCAGCAGCACGGGGGCTCCGACGCACACCGGGGAGCTGTTTTTT. Full variable domain (missing parts from reference TRBV9 and TRBJ2-2): DSGVTQTPKHLITATGQRVTLRCSPRSGDLSVYWYQQSLDQGLQFLIQYYNGEERAKGNILERFSAQQFPDLHSELNLSSLELGDSALYFCASSTGAPTHTGELFFGEGSRLTVL.